These T cell receptor delta chains were read from a single sample in a study of Vδ1+ human thymocytes. TCRdb used CATT to re-call clones from the multiplex PCR reads. The sample lists about 58,000 delta-chain clones, about 15% occurring once. Input material: Vdelta1+ gamma-delta thymocytes from the thymus. Source of these receptors: a girl less than two years old who had congenital heart surgery. The CDR3 runs from the conserved cysteine through the conserved F or W. Each record gives: V gene, J gene, D gene, clone size, CDR3 length, CDR3 DNA, CDR3 protein. D genes are given only for firm matches. Rows may omit the clone size; those that give it use once, few, many or a size class.

TRDV1	TRDJ1	-	few	19	TGTGCTCTTGGGGAACTAGCGCTCCTAGGGGGAAAGTACACCGATAAACTCATCTTT	CALGELALLGGKYTDKLIF
TRDV1	TRDJ1	TRDD3	-	19	TGTGCTCTTGGGGAACAGGTAATTCGGCCTGGGGGTCGCGTCGATAAACTCATCTTT	CALGEQVIRPGGRVDKLIF
TRDV3	TRDJ2	TRDD3	-	19	TGTGCCTCCATCCAGGCTGCTGGGGGATACCTTATTTTGACAGCACAACTCTTCTTT	CASIQAAGGYLILTAQLFF
TRDV1	TRDJ1	TRDD3	-	17	TGTGCTCTTGGGTCCAACAGTCTGGGGGCTAACACCGATAAACTCATCTTT	CALGSNSLGANTDKLIF
TRDV1	TRDJ1	-	-	20	TGTGCTCTTGGGGAACTACCCAGAGAGGATATACAAGGTTGGACCGATAAACTCATCTTT	CALGELPREDIQGWTDKLIF
TRDV1	TRDJ1	TRDD3	-	18	TGTGCTCTTGGGGGACCTGGGGGATACGTTGCCCACACCGATAAACTCATCTTT	CALGGPGGYVAHTDKLIF
TRDV1	TRDJ1	-	few	19	TGTGCTCTTGGGGAAGATCGGCCCCGATACGCCGTGAACACCGATAAACTCATCTTT	CALGEDRPRYAVNTDKLIF
TRDV1	TRDJ1	-	-	19	TGTGCTCTTGGGGAACGGTCCGGGGATGATACCCTGTACACCGATAAACTCATCTTT	CALGERSGDDTLYTDKLIF
TRAV29/DV5	TRDJ1	TRDD2	-	20	TGTGCAGCAAGCGCGTTCCTACGATTGAGTTTGGGACAATGCACCGATAAACTCATCTTT	CAASAFLRLSLGQCTDKLIF
TRDV2	TRDJ1	-	many	16	TGTGCCTGTGACCTCAATTCCCCTCTGGACACCGATAAACTCATCTTT	CACDLNSPLDTDKLIF
TRDV1	TRDJ1	-	-	19	TGTGCTCTTGGGGAACTTCCATCGCCTCCCCCGGCAGAGACCGATAAGCTCATCTTT	CALGELPSPPPAETDKLIF
TRDV1	TRDJ1	TRDD3	-	22	TGTGCTCTTGGGGAACTAACGCCTGCCCAACTGGGGGTGCTCCTCGACACCGATAAACTCATCTTT	CALGELTPAQLGVLLDTDKLIF
TRDV1	TRDJ1	-	few	12	TGTGCCTTTTCGCGGGGCACCGATAAACTCATCTTT	CAFSRGTDKLIF
TRDV1	TRDJ1	TRDD3	few	20	TGTGCTCTTGGGGAACCCGGCGGGTCGTCGGGGATACTGGTTACCGATAAACTCATCTTT	CALGEPGGSSGILVTDKLIF
TRDV1	TRDJ1	TRDD3	-	21	TGTGCTCTTGGGGAACTAGCCCAACGATACTGGGGGATAAGGCGTCCCGATAAACTCATCTTT	CALGELAQRYWGIRRPDKLIF
TRDV1	TRDJ1	TRDD3	few	26	TGTGCTCTTGGGGAACTTCCTCCTATGTCCCGGTACTGGGGGATACGGGGTACCCTAAACACCGATAAACTCATCTTT	CALGELPPMSRYWGIRGTLNTDKLIF
TRDV1	TRDJ1	TRDD3	few	21	TGTGCTCTTGGGGCTCCCCTGATTGGATACCTGGGGGATACGTCCACCGATAAACTCATCTTT	CALGAPLIGYLGDTSTDKLIF
TRDV1	TRDJ1	-	-	18	TGTGCTCTTGGGGAACCTTCCAACGACTACCCCCACACCGATAAACTCATCTTT	CALGEPSNDYPHTDKLIF
TRDV1	TRDJ1	-	few	20	TGTGCTCTTGGGGACGGCCTTCCTATAGGTCTGGGGGATGCACGATTTAAACTCATCTTT	CALGDGLPIGLGDARFKLIF
TRDV1	TRDJ1	TRDD3	-	20	TGTGCTCTTGGGGAACGTCCTACAGCCTACTGGGGGTCTCTAACCGATAAACTCATCTTT	CALGERPTAYWGSLTDKLIF
TRDV1	TRDJ1	TRDD3	few	18	TGTGCTCTTGGGGAACTCCTCTGGGGGAGGGAGTACACCGATAAACTCATCTTT	CALGELLWGREYTDKLIF
TRDV1	TRDJ1	-	-	24	TGTGCTCTTGGGGAACTCGAACGCCCCTATGGACAAGGCTCTTGGATGCAAACCACCGATAAACTCATCTTT	CALGELERPYGQGSWMQTTDKLIF
TRDV1	TRDJ1	TRDD2	-	23	TGTGCTCTTGGGGAACTGCCTTCTTCCTACTTTTCCCCGGGGGCCCCGTACACCGATAAACTCATCTTT	CALGELPSSYFSPGAPYTDKLIF